This is a list of T cell receptor beta chains from one sample in a study of cytomegalovirus exposure and HLA in healthy donors. TCRdb keeps only in-frame clones here, not all; method: immunoSEQ multiplex PCR. The sample has 130,000 to 150,000 clones, 75% to 90% seen once. Sequenced sample: PBMCs. The source is a man aged 35 to 55 in good health and CMV-seronegative. Each CDR3 is given with its conserved first and last residue. A D gene is named only where the DNA matches it firmly. Rows give clone size only sometimes, using once, few, many, or a class for an expanded clone.

cdr3_length	v_call	d_call	j_call	clone_size	cdr3_aa	cdr3_nt
13	TRBV25-1	TRBD1	TRBJ1-2	once	CASRTGVGYGYTF	TGTGCCAGCAGGACAGGGGTGGGCTATGGCTACACCTTC
13	TRBV11-2	.	TRBJ1-2	.	CASSIDGNYGYTF	TGTGCCAGCAGCATCGACGGGAACTATGGCTACACCTTC
15	TRBV9	TRBD1	TRBJ1-2	.	CASSVGGTGAYGYTF	TGTGCCAGCAGCGTAGGAGGAACAGGGGCTTATGGCTACACCTTC
12	TRBV7-8	.	TRBJ1-5	few	CASSSPGAPQHF	TGTGCCAGCAGCTCCCCAGGTGCGCCCCAGCATTTT
19	TRBV7-8	TRBD1	TRBJ1-2	.	CASSLALVADRDSDYGYTF	TGTGCCAGCAGCTTAGCTCTGGTTGCGGACAGGGATTCAGACTATGGCTACACCTTC
15	TRBV19	TRBD1	TRBJ2-5	few	CASSTRDRDQETQYF	TGTGCCAGTAGTACCCGGGACAGAGACCAAGAGACCCAGTACTTC
15	TRBV5-8	.	TRBJ2-7	.	CASTSRGNYPYEQYF	TGTGCCAGCACCTCCCGGGGGAACTATCCCTACGAGCAGTACTTC
14	TRBV5-1	.	TRBJ2-3	.	CASSLDRATDTQYF	TGCGCCAGCAGCTTGGACAGAGCCACAGATACGCAGTATTTT
13	TRBV5-1	TRBD1	TRBJ1-2	few	CASSSWTGDSYTF	TGCGCCAGCAGCTCATGGACAGGGGACAGCTACACCTTC
16	TRBV7-2	TRBD2	TRBJ2-7	.	CASSLGGLAGPLEQYF	TGTGCCAGCAGCTTAGGGGGACTAGCGGGCCCCTTGGAGCAGTACTTC
14	TRBV11-2	TRBD1	TRBJ1-2	once	CASSLDRGPYGYTF	TGTGCCAGCAGCTTAGACAGGGGGCCCTATGGCTACACCTTC
13	TRBV10-1	.	TRBJ2-7	once	CASSVDLAYEQYF	TGCGCCAGCAGTGTAGATTTGGCCTACGAGCAGTACTTC
12	TRBV28	.	TRBJ1-1	.	CASSLGGFEAFF	TGTGCCAGCAGTTTGGGAGGGTTCGAAGCTTTCTTT
14	TRBV19	.	TRBJ1-2	.	CASSDRMGVYGYTF	TGTGCCAGTAGTGACAGAATGGGCGTCTATGGCTACACCTTC
13	TRBV29-1	TRBD1	TRBJ1-1	.	CSVHPRDSTEAFF	TGCAGCGTTCACCCCCGGGACAGCACTGAAGCTTTCTTT
13	TRBV7-9	.	TRBJ2-7	.	CASSLVVESEQYF	TGTGCCAGCAGCTTAGTCGTGGAGAGCGAGCAGTACTTC
14	TRBV4-1	TRBD2	TRBJ2-5	.	CASSLAGGEETQYF	TGCGCCAGCAGCCTAGCGGGGGGAGAAGAGACCCAGTACTTC
14	TRBV5-6	.	TRBJ1-3	few	CASRLQGIGNTIYF	TGTGCCAGCAGATTACAGGGAATAGGAAACACCATATATTTT
12	TRBV2	TRBD1	TRBJ2-5	once	CAVQGAGETQYF	TGTGCCGTTCAGGGGGCCGGGGAGACCCAGTACTTC
15	TRBV6-1	.	TRBJ2-2	.	CATPARTATTGELFF	TGTGCCACACCTGCGAGGACAGCCACCACCGGGGAGCTGTTTTTT
15	TRBV6-5	.	TRBJ2-7	.	CASSPSTASSYEQYF	TGTGCCAGCAGTCCGTCGACTGCGAGCTCCTACGAGCAGTACTTC
15	TRBV7-9	.	TRBJ2-1	.	CASSFRWSSYNEQFF	TGTGCCAGCAGCTTTCGGTGGAGCTCCTACAATGAGCAGTTCTTC
14	TRBV19	TRBD1	TRBJ2-7	.	CASNPTGLTYEQYF	TGTGCCAGTAACCCGACAGGGCTGACCTACGAGCAGTACTTC
17	TRBV18	TRBD1	TRBJ1-1	.	CASSPSEQGAMNTEAFF	TGTGCCAGCTCACCGTCGGAGCAGGGGGCGATGAACACTGAAGCTTTCTTT
14	TRBV7-9	TRBD1	TRBJ2-7	.	CASSSPDRVYEQYF	TGTGCCAGCAGCTCTCCCGACAGGGTTTACGAGCAGTACTTC
16	TRBV25-1	.	TRBJ2-3	.	CACSRGLTASTDTQYF	TGTGCCTGTAGCAGGGGATTAACGGCTAGCACAGATACGCAGTATTTT
17	TRBV5-5	.	TRBJ1-1	.	CASSLKTAPVLNTEAFF	TGTGCCAGCAGCTTGAAGACAGCACCCGTGTTGAACACTGAAGCTTTCTTT
17	TRBV4-3	.	TRBJ2-4	once	CAGSRARDTLAKNIQYF	TGCGCCGGCAGCCGGGCCCGGGACACACTAGCCAAAAACATTCAGTACTTC
15	TRBV29-1	.	TRBJ1-1	.	CSVEPGLRLNTEAFF	TGCAGCGTTGAGCCGGGACTTCGGCTAAACACTGAAGCTTTCTTT
15	TRBV7-7	.	TRBJ2-2	.	CASGDRDANTGELFF	TGTGCTAGCGGAGACAGGGACGCGAACACCGGGGAGCTGTTTTTT
16	TRBV9	TRBD2	TRBJ2-2	.	CASSVVPGGGTGELFF	TGTGCCAGCAGCGTAGTTCCCGGGGGGGGGACCGGGGAGCTGTTTTTT
17	TRBV7-2	TRBD2	TRBJ2-7	.	CASSRSPGTSGVGGQYF	TGTGCCAGCAGCCGATCACCCGGGACTAGCGGGGTGGGGGGGCAGTACTTC
15	TRBV11-2	.	TRBJ1-2	few	CASSLAGGRDYGYTF	TGTGCCAGCAGCTTAGCGGGGGGTAGGGACTATGGCTACACCTTC
15	TRBV18	.	TRBJ1-5	.	CASSPLRVTNQPQHF	TGTGCCAGCTCACCCCTGCGGGTAACCAATCAGCCCCAGCATTTT
13	TRBV7-2	.	TRBJ2-5	.	CASSFVLQETQYF	TGTGCCAGCAGCTTTGTTCTTCAAGAGACCCAGTACTTC
13	TRBV4-3	.	TRBJ1-1	.	CASSQDPGGEAFF	TGCGCCAGCAGCCAAGATCCGGGGGGTGAAGCTTTCTTT
15	TRBV18	.	TRBJ1-6	.	CASSPRDGGNSPLHF	TGTGCCAGCTCACCGCGGGACGGAGGGAATTCACCCCTCCACTTT
15	TRBV4-1	TRBD1	TRBJ1-2	.	CASSQDGGQDYGYTF	TGCGCCAGCAGCCAAGACGGGGGACAGGACTATGGCTACACCTTC
13	TRBV11-2	.	TRBJ2-5	.	CASSLDVARSQYF	TGTGCCAGCAGCTTAGATGTAGCAAGGTCCCAGTACTTC
15	TRBV7-8	TRBD2	TRBJ2-2	.	CASSRFSGGSGELFF	TGTGCCAGCAGCCGTTTTAGCGGGGGTAGCGGGGAGCTGTTTTTT
15	TRBV7-7	TRBD1	TRBJ1-1	few	CASSPISGGAAEAFF	TGTGCCAGCAGCCCCATTTCAGGGGGCGCGGCTGAAGCTTTCTTT
15	TRBV4-3	.	TRBJ1-5	.	CASSQDRSRLRPQHF	TGCGCCAGCAGCCAAGATAGATCTAGGCTTCGGCCCCAGCATTTT
14	TRBV27	.	TRBJ2-7	.	CASSSLRGVYEQYF	TGTGCCAGCAGTTCCCTCAGGGGCGTCTACGAGCAGTACTTC
14	TRBV5-4	.	TRBJ1-4	many	CASSLALANEKLFF	TGTGCCAGCAGCTTAGCCCTAGCTAATGAAAAACTGTTTTTT
14	TRBV7-9	TRBD1	TRBJ2-2	.	CASSTTGYTGELFF	TGTGCCAGCAGCACGACAGGGTACACCGGGGAGCTGTTTTTT
15	TRBV5-1	TRBD1	TRBJ2-2	.	CASRVQGANTGELFF	TGCGCCAGCAGGGTACAGGGGGCGAACACCGGGGAGCTGTTTTTT
15	TRBV7-3	.	TRBJ1-3	.	CASSPSRDPGNTIYF	TGTGCCAGCAGCCCGTCGCGGGACCCTGGAAACACCATATATTTT
17	TRBV27	TRBD2	TRBJ2-2	.	CASSRLAGGRVTGELFF	TGTGCCAGCAGTCGACTAGCGGGGGGCCGTGTCACCGGGGAGCTGTTTTTT
14	TRBV10-1	TRBD1	TRBJ1-2	.	CASSESGTGVGYTF	TGCGCCAGCAGTGAGTCGGGGACAGGGGTCGGCTACACCTTC
14	TRBV27	.	TRBJ2-7	.	CASSSLGAQYEQYF	TGTGCCAGCAGTTCATTGGGAGCACAATACGAGCAGTACTTC
15	TRBV5-6	TRBD1	TRBJ2-7	.	CASSWEEGTAYEQYF	TGTGCCAGCAGCTGGGAAGAAGGGACAGCCTACGAGCAGTACTTC
14	TRBV6-1	TRBD1	TRBJ2-1	few	CASTPDRSYNEQFF	TGTGCCAGCACCCCGGACAGGTCCTACAATGAGCAGTTCTTC
14	TRBV6-5	.	TRBJ1-3	.	CASSNGLEGNTIYF	TGTGCCAGCAGTAACGGTCTAGAGGGAAACACCATATATTTT